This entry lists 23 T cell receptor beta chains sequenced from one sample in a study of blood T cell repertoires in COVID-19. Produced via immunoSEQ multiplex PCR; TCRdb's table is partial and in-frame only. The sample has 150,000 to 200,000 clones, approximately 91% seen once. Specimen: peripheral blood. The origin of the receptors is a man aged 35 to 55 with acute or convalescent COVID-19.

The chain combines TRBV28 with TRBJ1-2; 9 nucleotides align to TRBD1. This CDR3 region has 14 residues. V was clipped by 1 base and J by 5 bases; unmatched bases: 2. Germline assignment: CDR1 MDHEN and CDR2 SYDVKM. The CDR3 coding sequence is TGTGCCAGCAGTTTATCCGACAGGGGGTATGGCTACACCTTC. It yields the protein CASSLSDRGYGYTF.

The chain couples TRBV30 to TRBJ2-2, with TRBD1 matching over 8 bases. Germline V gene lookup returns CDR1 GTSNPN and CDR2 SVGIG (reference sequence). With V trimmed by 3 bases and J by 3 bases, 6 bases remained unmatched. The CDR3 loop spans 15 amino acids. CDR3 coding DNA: TGTGCCTGGAGCCCAAGGACAGGGTACACCGGGGAGCTGTTTTTT. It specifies CAWSPRTGYTGELFF. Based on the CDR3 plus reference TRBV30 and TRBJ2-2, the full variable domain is SQTIHQWPATLVQPVGSPLSLECTVEGTSNPNLYWYRQAAGRGLQLLFYSVGIGQISSEVPQNLSASRPQDRQFILSSKKLLLSDSGFYLCAWSPRTGYTGELFFGEGSRLTVL.

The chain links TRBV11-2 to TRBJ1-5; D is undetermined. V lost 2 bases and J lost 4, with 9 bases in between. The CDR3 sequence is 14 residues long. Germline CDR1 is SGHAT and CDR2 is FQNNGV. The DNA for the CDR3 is TGTGCCAGCAGCTTAAGTGGAGGGAATCAGCCCCAGCATTTT. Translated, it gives CASSLSGGNQPQHF.

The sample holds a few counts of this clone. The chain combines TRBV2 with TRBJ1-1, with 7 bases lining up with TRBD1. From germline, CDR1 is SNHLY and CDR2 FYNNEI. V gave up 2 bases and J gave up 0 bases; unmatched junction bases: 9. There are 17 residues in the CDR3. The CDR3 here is CASSEPPPGGVNTEAFF. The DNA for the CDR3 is TGTGCCAGCAGTGAACCCCCCCCAGGGGGAGTGAACACTGAAGCTTTCTTT.

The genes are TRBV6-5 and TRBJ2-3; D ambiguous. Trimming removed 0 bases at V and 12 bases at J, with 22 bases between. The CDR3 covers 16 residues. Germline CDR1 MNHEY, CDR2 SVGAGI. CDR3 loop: CASSYSKPSEARTQYF. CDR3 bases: TGTGCCAGCAGTTACTCGAAGCCTAGTGAGGCACGAACACAGTATTTT.

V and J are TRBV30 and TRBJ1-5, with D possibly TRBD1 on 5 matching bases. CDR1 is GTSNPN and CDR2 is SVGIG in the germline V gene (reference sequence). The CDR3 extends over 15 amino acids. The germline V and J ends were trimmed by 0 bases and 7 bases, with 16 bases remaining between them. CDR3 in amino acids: CAWSVGIGRGQPQHF. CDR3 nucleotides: TGTGCCTGGAGTGTTGGAATAGGGAGGGGACAGCCCCAGCATTTT.

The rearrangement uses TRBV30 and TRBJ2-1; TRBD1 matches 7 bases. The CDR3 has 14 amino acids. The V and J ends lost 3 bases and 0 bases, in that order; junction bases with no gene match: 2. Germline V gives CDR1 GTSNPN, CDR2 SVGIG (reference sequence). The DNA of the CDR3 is TGTGCCTGGAGGACAGGGAGCTCCTACAATGAGCAGTTCTTC. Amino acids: CAWRTGSSYNEQFF. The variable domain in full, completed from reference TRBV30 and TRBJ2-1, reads SQTIHQWPATLVQPVGSPLSLECTVEGTSNPNLYWYRQAAGRGLQLLFYSVGIGQISSEVPQNLSASRPQDRQFILSSKKLLLSDSGFYLCAWRTGSSYNEQFFGPGTRLTVL.

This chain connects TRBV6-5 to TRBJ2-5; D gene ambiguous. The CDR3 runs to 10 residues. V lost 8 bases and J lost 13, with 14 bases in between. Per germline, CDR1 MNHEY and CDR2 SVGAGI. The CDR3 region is CASERDFLYF. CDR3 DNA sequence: TGTGCCAGCGAAAGAGACTTTCTGTACTTC.

This CDR3 reads CASSPRAGGYTGELFF. CDR3 coding DNA: TGCGCCAGCAGCCCCAGAGCGGGGGGGTACACCGGGGAGCTGTTTTTT. The V call is TRBV5-1, the J call TRBJ2-2; 10 nucleotides align to TRBD2. This CDR3 spans 16 amino acids. After removal of 4 bases from V and 3 bases from J, the junction contained 6 bases not matched to a gene. Germline V lookup: CDR1 SGHRS, CDR2 YFSETQ.

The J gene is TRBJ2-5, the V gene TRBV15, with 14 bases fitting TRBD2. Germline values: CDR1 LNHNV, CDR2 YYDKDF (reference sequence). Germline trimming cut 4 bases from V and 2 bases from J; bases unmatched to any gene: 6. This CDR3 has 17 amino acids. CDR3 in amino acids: CATSIRTSGGPQETQYF. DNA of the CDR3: TGTGCCACCAGCATAAGGACTAGCGGGGGGCCTCAAGAGACCCAGTACTTC.

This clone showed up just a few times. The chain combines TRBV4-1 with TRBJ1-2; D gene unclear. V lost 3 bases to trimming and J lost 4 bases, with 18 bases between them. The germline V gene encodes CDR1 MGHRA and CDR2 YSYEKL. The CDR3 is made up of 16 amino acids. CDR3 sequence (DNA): TGCGCCAGCAGCCAGCGGGGAGGGTGGGCTAGCTATGGCTACACCTTC. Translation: CASSQRGGWASYGYTF.

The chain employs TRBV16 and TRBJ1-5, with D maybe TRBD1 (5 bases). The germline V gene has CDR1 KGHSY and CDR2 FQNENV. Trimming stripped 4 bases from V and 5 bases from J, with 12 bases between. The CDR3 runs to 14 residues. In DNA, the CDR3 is TGTGCCAGCAGCCCCTTGGCGGGGGATCAGCCCCAGCATTTT. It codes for CASSPLAGDQPQHF.

CDR3 in DNA: TGTGCCAGCAGTTTACGCCAGAATTCACCCCTCCACTTT. This translates into CASSLRQNSPLHF. This chain joins TRBV12-3 or TRBV12-4 and TRBJ1-6; D remains unclear. CDR3 length: 13 amino acids. Trimming removed 2 bases at V and 7 bases at J, with 6 bases between.

CDR3 coding DNA: TGTGCCAGCAGCCAAGATAATGAGGTGGACTATGGCTACACCTTC. Amino acids: CASSQDNEVDYGYTF. The rearrangement links TRBV14 to TRBJ1-2, with D unresolved. This CDR3 comprises 15 residues. V shed 0 bases and J shed 3 bases, with 11 bases lying between them. Germline V CDR1 and CDR2: SGHDN, FVKESK.

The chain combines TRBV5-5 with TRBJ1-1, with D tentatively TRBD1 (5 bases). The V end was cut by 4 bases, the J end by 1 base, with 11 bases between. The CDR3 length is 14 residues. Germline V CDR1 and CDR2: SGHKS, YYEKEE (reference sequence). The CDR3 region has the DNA TGTGCCAGCAGCACCAGGGTGGGGAACACTGAAGCTTTCTTT. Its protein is CASSTRVGNTEAFF.

The CDR3 loop is CASSNDRFAGNTIYF. In DNA form, the CDR3 reads TGTGCCAGCAGCAACGACAGGTTTGCTGGAAACACCATATATTTT. The V and J genes are TRBV6-5 and TRBJ1-3, with D possibly being TRBD1 (6 bases). The ends were cut back, 6 bases at V and 2 bases at J, with 14 bases in the middle. Germline V gene lookup returns CDR1 MNHEY and CDR2 SVGAGI. The CDR3 has 15 residues.

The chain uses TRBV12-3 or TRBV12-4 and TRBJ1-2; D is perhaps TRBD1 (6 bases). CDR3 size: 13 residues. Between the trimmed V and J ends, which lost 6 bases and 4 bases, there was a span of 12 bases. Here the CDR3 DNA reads TGTGCCAGCAGCCTCGACAGGCTCTATGGCTACACCTTC. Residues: CASSLDRLYGYTF.

The chain's CDR3 is CASSLPSGGVLDEQFF. DNA of the CDR3: TGTGCCAGCAGCTTACCTAGCGGGGGGGTTCTTGATGAGCAGTTCTTC. This chain connects TRBV11-2 to TRBJ2-1; 12 bases align to TRBD2. The ends lost 2 bases at V and 8 bases at J; junction bases unmatched: 7. In germline, CDR1 is SGHAT, CDR2 FQNNGV. The CDR3 runs to 16 residues.

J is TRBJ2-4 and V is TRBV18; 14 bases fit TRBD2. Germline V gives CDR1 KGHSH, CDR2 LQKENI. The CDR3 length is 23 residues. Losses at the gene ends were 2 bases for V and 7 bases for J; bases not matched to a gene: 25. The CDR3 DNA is TGTGCCAGCTCACCAGAGTCCCCCCCCGGACTAGCGGGGGGCCTTGGGGTTACGAACATTCAGTACTTC. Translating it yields CASSPESPPGLAGGLGVTNIQYF.

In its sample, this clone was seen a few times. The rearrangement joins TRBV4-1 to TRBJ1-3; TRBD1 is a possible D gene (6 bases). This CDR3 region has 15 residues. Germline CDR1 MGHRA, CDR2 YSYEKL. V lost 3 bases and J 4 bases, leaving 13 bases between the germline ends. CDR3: CASSHIDRSGNTIYF. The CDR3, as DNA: TGCGCCAGCAGCCACATCGACAGGTCCGGAAACACCATATATTTT.

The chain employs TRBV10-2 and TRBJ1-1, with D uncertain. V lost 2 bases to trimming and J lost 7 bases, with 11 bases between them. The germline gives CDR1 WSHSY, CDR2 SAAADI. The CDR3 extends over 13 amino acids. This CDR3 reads CASSEPRAGEAFF. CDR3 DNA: TGCGCCAGCAGTGAGCCGCGGGCGGGTGAAGCTTTCTTT.

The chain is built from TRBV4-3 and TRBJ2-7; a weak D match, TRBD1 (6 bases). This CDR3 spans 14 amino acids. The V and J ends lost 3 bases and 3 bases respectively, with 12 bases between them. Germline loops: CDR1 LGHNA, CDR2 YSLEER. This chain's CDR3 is CASSQGAPDYEQYF. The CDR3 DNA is TGCGCCAGCAGCCAGGGGGCTCCGGACTACGAGCAGTACTTC.

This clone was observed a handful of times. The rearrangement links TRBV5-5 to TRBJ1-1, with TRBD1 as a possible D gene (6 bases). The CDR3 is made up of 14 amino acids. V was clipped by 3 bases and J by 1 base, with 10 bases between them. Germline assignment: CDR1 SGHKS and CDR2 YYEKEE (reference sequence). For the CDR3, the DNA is TGTGCCAGCAGCTCACAGGGCCAGAACACTGAAGCTTTCTTT. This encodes CASSSQGQNTEAFF.